Listed below are T cell receptor beta chains from one sample, sequenced in a study of T cells in Graves' hyperthyroidism and ophthalmopathy. TCRdb used MiXCR to reprocess the multiplex PCR reads, holding one entry per CDR3 protein. The data show some 800,000 distinct CDR3 sequences, approximately 40% seen once. Sequencing used blood. These TCRs come from a young man with Graves' hyperthyroidism. The conserved cysteine and the conserved F or W are not part of the CDR3 here. The order of the fields is V gene, J gene, CDR3 protein.

V: TRBV7-9; J: TRBJ1-1; CDR3: ASSPTGSMNTEAF
V: TRBV5-1; J: TRBJ1-2; CDR3: ASSLEADLDYT
V: TRBV12-3/TRBV12-4; J: TRBJ2-7; CDR3: ASSRGQGRTEQY
V: TRBV6-6; J: TRBJ1-2; CDR3: ASSLGFRTTVCGYT
V: TRBV7-2; J: TRBJ2-5; CDR3: ASSRSSGGAETQY
V: TRBV7-9; J: TRBJ1-1; CDR3: ASSSGMMPEAF
V: TRBV6-1; J: TRBJ1-2; CDR3: ASRTDGTPMRSYT
V: TRBV9; J: TRBJ1-1; CDR3: ASSPRGGYMNTEAF
V: TRBV7-2; J: TRBJ2-2; CDR3: ASIREGALF
V: TRBV10-3; J: TRBJ2-6; CDR3: AISERQGRGANVLT
V: TRBV25-1; J: TRBJ1-2; CDR3: ASSEADRVFDGYT
V: TRBV6-5; J: TRBJ1-2; CDR3: ASSYSGGTGGYT
V: TRBV4-1; J: TRBJ2-5; CDR3: ASSQEGLAGAETQY
V: TRBV2; J: TRBJ2-5; CDR3: ASSPGIRYQETQY
V: TRBV7-2; J: TRBJ1-5; CDR3: ASSQDRGTINQPQH
V: TRBV24-1; J: -; CDR3: ATSDSSALAKNIQY
V: TRBV7-9; J: TRBJ1-6; CDR3: ASSTPDRGNSPLH